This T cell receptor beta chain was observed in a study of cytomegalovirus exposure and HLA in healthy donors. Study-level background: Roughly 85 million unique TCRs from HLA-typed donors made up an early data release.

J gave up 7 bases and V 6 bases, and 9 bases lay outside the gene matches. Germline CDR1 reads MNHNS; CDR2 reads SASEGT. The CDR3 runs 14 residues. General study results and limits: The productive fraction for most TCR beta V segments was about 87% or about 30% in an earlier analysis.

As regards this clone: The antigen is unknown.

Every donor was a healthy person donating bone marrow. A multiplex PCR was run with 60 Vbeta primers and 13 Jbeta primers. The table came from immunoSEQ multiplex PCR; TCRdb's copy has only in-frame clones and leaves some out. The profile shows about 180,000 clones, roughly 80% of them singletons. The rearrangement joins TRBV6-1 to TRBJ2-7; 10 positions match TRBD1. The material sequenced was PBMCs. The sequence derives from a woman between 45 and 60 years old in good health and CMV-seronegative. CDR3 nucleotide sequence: TGTGCCAGCAGCCTGGGACAGGGGATGGGGGAGCAGTACTTC. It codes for CASSLGQGMGEQYF.